A selection of T cell receptor beta chains follows, all from one sample in a study of blood T cell repertoires in COVID-19. Only in-frame clones appear in the TCRdb table, and some are missing; sequencing was by immunoSEQ multiplex PCR. Counted here are about 160,000 clones, roughly 88% occurring once; the ten biggest clones make up around 8.4%. The specimen was peripheral blood. The source of these receptors is an elderly woman with active or convalescent COVID-19. Each CDR3 is given with its conserved first and last residue. A D gene is named only where the DNA matches it firmly. Some rows mark clone size as missing; the rest say once, few, many or name a class of expanded clone.

j_call d_call clone_size v_call cdr3_nt cdr3_aa
TRBJ1-3 . . TRBV5-6 TGTGCCAGCAGTTATTGGACAGCTGGAAACACCATATATTTT CASSYWTAGNTIYF
TRBJ2-4 TRBD1 . TRBV3-1/TRBV3-2 TGTGCCAGCAGCCGGACAGGTTTAGCCAAAAACATTCAGTACTTC CASSRTGLAKNIQYF
TRBJ1-3 . . TRBV7-8 TGTGCCAGCAGCGTGGGGCGGATGAGCTCTGGAAACACCATATATTTT CASSVGRMSSGNTIYF
TRBJ1-2 . once TRBV21-1 TGTGCCAGCAGCAAAGAGGGGACAGGGAAAGGGACTTACTATGGCTACACCTTC CASSKEGTGKGTYYGYTF
TRBJ2-7 . . TRBV25-1 TGTGCCAGCAGTGGGAGAGTTAGCTCCTACGAGCAGTACTTC CASSGRVSSYEQYF
TRBJ1-2 TRBD1 . TRBV5-1 TGCGCCAGCAGCCATACACAGGGGAAGAGCTACACCTTC CASSHTQGKSYTF
TRBJ1-1 TRBD1 . TRBV4-3 TGCGCCAGCAGCCGTAAACAGGGGGCTGAAGCTTTCTTT CASSRKQGAEAFF
TRBJ1-2 . . TRBV2 TGTGCCAGCAGTGAAAGAGAAGTGCGGGGAAACTATGGCTACACCTTC CASSEREVRGNYGYTF
TRBJ1-1 . . TRBV30 TGTGCCCGGCCGGGGGGGACTGAAGCTTTCTTT CARPGGTEAFF
TRBJ1-1 . . TRBV11-2 TGTGCCAGCAGCTTGAGGGGGAGCTTGAACACTGAAGCTTTCTTT CASSLRGSLNTEAFF
TRBJ2-2 TRBD1 . TRBV4-3 TGCGCCAGCAGCCCGACAGGGACGAACACCGGGGAGCTGTTTTTT CASSPTGTNTGELFF
TRBJ2-7 TRBD1 . TRBV10-3 TGTGCCATCAGTGTAGACAGGGGCAGGGGCGAGCAGTACTTC CAISVDRGRGEQYF
TRBJ1-6 TRBD1 . TRBV11-2 TGTGCCAGCAGCTCCGACAGGGACAATTCACCCCTCCACTTT CASSSDRDNSPLHF
TRBJ2-7 . . TRBV27 TGTGCCAGCAGTCCAAGGGACACAGCCTACGAGCAGTACTTC CASSPRDTAYEQYF
TRBJ1-2 . . TRBV5-1 TGCGCCAGCAGCGTAGGACAGTCCGACTATGGCTACACCTTC CASSVGQSDYGYTF
TRBJ1-5 TRBD1 . TRBV6-5 TGTGCCAGCAGCCGGACAGGCGATCAGCCCCAGCATTTT CASSRTGDQPQHF
TRBJ2-1 TRBD1 . TRBV27 TGTGCCAGCAGTTTATGGGGACAGGCGGACTACAATGAGCAGTTCTTC CASSLWGQADYNEQFF
TRBJ1-6 . . TRBV12-3/TRBV12-4 TGTGCCAGCAGCTCCTCCCGGGGTTCACCCCTCCACTTT CASSSSRGSPLHF
TRBJ2-2 TRBD1 few TRBV5-1 TGCGCCAGCAGCCCGGACAGGGGGAACACCGGGGAGCTGTTTTTT CASSPDRGNTGELFF
TRBJ2-5 TRBD1 . TRBV27 TGTGCCAGCAGTGGACAGGGAAAGGCCCAGTACTTC CASSGQGKAQYF
TRBJ1-5 TRBD1 few TRBV30 TGTGCCTGGAGTTACAGGGGGGCTGGCCAGCCCCAGCATTTT CAWSYRGAGQPQHF
TRBJ2-6 . . TRBV30 TGTGCCTGGAGTCCCGGGGTAGCATTTGGGGCCAACGTCCTGACTTTC CAWSPGVAFGANVLTF
TRBJ2-1 TRBD1 . TRBV7-2 TGTGCCAGCAGCTTAGGGGCCGGGACAGGGGTCAATGAGCAGTTCTTC CASSLGAGTGVNEQFF
TRBJ2-3 TRBD2 . TRBV14 TGTGCCAGCAGCCCCTTGGGAGGCGGGGGGGGCACAGATACGCAGTATTTT CASSPLGGGGGTDTQYF
TRBJ1-4 . . TRBV19 TGTGCCAGTAGTATTGGTGGGTCAGGTGAAAAACTGTTTTTT CASSIGGSGEKLFF
TRBJ2-1 TRBD2 . TRBV6-5 TGTGCCAGCAGTTCCCCGGGGGGGCCTTACAATGAGCAGTTCTTC CASSSPGGPYNEQFF